The 12 T cell receptor beta chains reported below all come from one sample, sequenced in a study of neurological immune-mediated disorders. A single record per CDR3 protein comes from TCRdb applying MiXCR to the 5' RACE reads. The table has about 87,000 distinct CDR3 sequences, under 4.5% seen once; the top ten hold less than 3.5%. Specimen: PBMCs. These receptors were obtained from a woman aged 45 to 65 with multiple sclerosis.

In its sample, this clonotype was seen many times. The V and J genes are TRBV2 and TRBJ2-1; TRBD1 might be the D (6 bases). V shed 11 bases and J shed 9 bases, with 23 bases lying between them. Germline CDR1 SNHLY, CDR2 FYNNEI. The CDR3 is 14 residues long. CDR3 bases: TGTGCCTCCAATGGGAACAGGGATTCTGGTGAGCAGTTCTTC. Its translation is CASNGNRDSGEQFF.

This clonotype was counted many times. This chain uses TRBV20-1 with TRBJ2-7; D possibly corresponds to TRBD2 (6 bases). V gave up 6 bases and J gave up 4 bases, with 13 bases separating them. The CDR3 is 12 amino acids. Germline CDR1 and CDR2: DFQATT and SNEGSKA (reference sequence). The CDR3: CSASLGRYEQYF. The CDR3 coding sequence is TGCAGTGCAAGCCTGGGGAGGTACGAGCAGTACTTC.

This clonotype was counted only a few times. This chain connects TRBV4-2 to TRBJ2-2; 7 positions agree with TRBD1. This CDR3 is built from 16 residues. The V and J ends lost 5 bases and 2 bases, in that order; junction bases with no gene match: 8. Germline V lookup: CDR1 LGHNA, CDR2 YNFKEQ. DNA for the CDR3: TGTGCCAGCAGCGCAAGAGGGGGCGCTAACACCGGGGAGCTGTTTTTT. It translates to CASSARGGANTGELFF.

This rearrangement joins TRBV2 to TRBJ2-2, with D maybe TRBD1 (5 bases). The CDR3 is 13 amino acids. Trimming left V 7 bases short and J 7 bases short, with 13 bases between. Germline-derived CDR1 and CDR2 are SNHLY and FYNNEI. The CDR3 loop is CASTRVGVGELFF. CDR3 nucleotide sequence: TGTGCCAGCACCAGGGTAGGAGTCGGGGAGCTGTTTTTT.

This clonotype was detected ten times or more. V gene TRBV20-1 combines with J gene TRBJ2-7; no definite D call. Trimming took 3 bases from V and 6 from J, leaving 15 bases between them. Germline V gene lookup returns CDR1 DFQATT and CDR2 SNEGSKA (reference sequence). The CDR3 is made up of 13 amino acids. CDR3 region: CSARRQVAVEQYF. The DNA for the CDR3 is TGCAGTGCTAGGAGGCAGGTGGCGGTCGAGCAGTACTTC.

This clonotype was observed at least ten times. The chain joins TRBV4-2 to TRBJ2-1; 8 bases line up with TRBD2. CDR1 is LGHNA and CDR2 is YNFKEQ in the germline V gene. Trimming removed 2 bases from V and 1 base from J; junction bases left unmatched: 4. CDR3 length: 16 amino acids. Here the CDR3 DNA reads TGTGCCAGCAGCCAATTTAGCGGGGCTTCCTACAATGAGCAGTTCTTC. The encoded protein is CASSQFSGASYNEQFF.

This clonotype showed up many times. V and J are TRBV20-1 and TRBJ1-5, with 11 bases lining up with TRBD1. The CDR3 contains 16 residues. With V trimmed by 0 bases and J by 5 bases, 6 bases remained unmatched. Germline CDR1 and CDR2: DFQATT and SNEGSKA (reference sequence). CDR3 sequence reads: CSARDRDRGFDQPQHF. The CDR3 DNA follows: TGCAGTGCTAGAGATCGGGACAGGGGGTTCGATCAGCCCCAGCATTTT.

At least ten counts were recorded for this clonotype. The chain is built from TRBV4-3 and TRBJ2-1; weak D call: TRBD2 (6 bases). The CDR3 is 15 amino acids. V lost 3 bases and J 4 bases, leaving 13 bases between the germline ends. Germline values: CDR1 LGHNA, CDR2 YSLEER. The CDR3 DNA is TGCGCCAGCAGCCAGGTTGCGGGAACATACAATGAGCAGTTCTTC. Protein: CASSQVAGTYNEQFF.

This clonotype has ten or more counts. This rearrangement joins TRBV7-2 to TRBJ2-5, with TRBD2 as a possible D gene (5 bases). Trimming left V 7 bases short and J 7 bases short, with 16 bases between. CDR1 and CDR2 from the germline V gene are SGHTA and FQGNSA. The CDR3 contains 13 residues. CDR3 region: CASNRGPGGTQYF. The CDR3 DNA sequence: TGTGCCAGCAACAGAGGGCCGGGCGGGACCCAGTACTTC.

This clonotype has a count of ten or more. CDR3 DNA sequence: TGTGCCAGCAGCGTAGGTTGGGACTCACGGTCCAATGAGCAGTTCTTC. Translating gives CASSVGWDSRSNEQFF. The chain joins TRBV9 to TRBJ2-1, with D possibly being TRBD2 (6 bases). CDR3 length: 16 residues. Deletions cut 0 bases from V and 6 bases from J, with 16 bases between. Germline CDR1 reads SGDLS; CDR2 reads YYNGEE.

This clonotype came up many times. This rearrangement joins TRBV2 to TRBJ2-6; a possible D gene is TRBD2 (6 bases). In germline, CDR1 is SNHLY, CDR2 FYNNEI. CDR3 size: 14 residues. V lost 8 bases to trimming and J lost 0 bases, with 8 bases between them. The CDR3 coding sequence is TGTGCCAGCGCGGAGGGCTCTGGGGCCAACGTCCTGACTTTC. It encodes CASAEGSGANVLTF.

This clonotype was counted at least ten times. The J gene is TRBJ1-5, the V gene TRBV20-1, with 7 bases aligning to TRBD1. The CDR3 contains 14 residues. The trim removed 3 bases at V and 0 bases at J, leaving 2 bases unmatched. Per the germline V gene, CDR1 is DFQATT and CDR2 is SNEGSKA (reference sequence). CDR3 DNA: TGCAGTGCTAGTGCAGGGGGTAGCAATCAGCCCCAGCATTTT. Translation: CSASAGGSNQPQHF.